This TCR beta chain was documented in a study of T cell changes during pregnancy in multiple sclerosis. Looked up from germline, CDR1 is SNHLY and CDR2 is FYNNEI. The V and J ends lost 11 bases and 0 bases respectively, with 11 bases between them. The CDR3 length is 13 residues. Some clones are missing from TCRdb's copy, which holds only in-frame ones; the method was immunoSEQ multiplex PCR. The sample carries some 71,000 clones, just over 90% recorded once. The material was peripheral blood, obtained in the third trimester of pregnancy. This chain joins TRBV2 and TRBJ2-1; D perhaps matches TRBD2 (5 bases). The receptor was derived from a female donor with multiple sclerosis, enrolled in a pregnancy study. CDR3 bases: TGTGCCTCCCTCAGCGGCTCCTACAATGAGCAGTTCTTC. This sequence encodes CASLSGSYNEQFF.